This T cell receptor (beta chain) was sequenced during a study of T cell responses to AZD1222 COVID-19 vaccine. TCRdb keeps only in-frame clones here, not all; method: immunoSEQ multiplex PCR. The sample lists fewer than 180,000 clones; more than 80% were seen once. Germline CDR1 reads SGHVS; CDR2 reads FQNEAQ. The CDR3 contains 16 residues. V dropped 1 base and J dropped 2 bases, with 11 bases sitting between them. Points from the study as a whole: Recipients of AZD1222 seropositive at baseline numbered only 5 to 7.

About this clone: The target antigen is unknown.

The J gene is TRBJ2-2, the V gene TRBV7-8; no clear D. This TCR came from an adult who received the AZD1222 COVID-19 vaccine. This sample comprised peripheral blood, obtained 28 days after the second AZD1222 dose. CDR3 in DNA: TGTGCCAGCAGCTTAGTCGACGTCTTCAACACCGGGGAGCTGTTTTTT. Its protein is CASSLVDVFNTGELFF.